These T cell receptor beta chains were read from a single sample in a study of vaccination and CD4 T cells after COVID-19. These receptors have no identified antigens. TCRdb redid the calling of the PCR reads with MiXCR, one entry per CDR3 protein. The sample has about 23,000 distinct CDR3 sequences, under 45% seen once. Material: CD4+ T cells from blood, cultured in vitro, obtained before SARS-CoV-2 vaccination. These receptors all stem from a human donor who received a COVID-19 vaccine. Each CDR3 is given with its conserved first and last residue. The order of the fields is clone size, D gene, V gene, J gene, CDR3 DNA, CDR3 protein. D genes are given only for firm matches. Rows give clone size only sometimes, using once, few, many, or a class for an expanded clone.

>-|-|TRBV19|TRBJ1-1
TGTGCCACGGCGAAAGGGGGGAGGGCGACTGAAGCTTTCTTT
CATAKGGRATEAFF
>-|-|TRBV7-9|TRBJ1-2
TGTGCCAGCAGCTTGGGGACCGATGGCTACACCTTC
CASSLGTDGYTF
>-|TRBD2|TRBV30|TRBJ2-5
TGTGCCTGGAGTGTAGGGACTAGCGGGGGGGCTGGAAGAGAGACCCAGTACTTC
CAWSVGTSGGAGRETQYF
>few|TRBD2|TRBV12-3/TRBV12-4|TRBJ2-5
TGTGCCAGCAGATACGCGGGGGGGACGGAGACCCAGTACTTC
CASRYAGGTETQYF
>few|TRBD1|TRBV6-2/TRBV6-3|TRBJ1-6
TGTGCCAGCAGCCCGGGACAGGGGGGCATCAATTCACCCCTCCACTTT
CASSPGQGGINSPLHF
>-|-|TRBV19|TRBJ1-1
TGTGCCAGTAGTACCCCAGCGGGAGGGCCCACTGAAGCTTTCTTT
CASSTPAGGPTEAFF
>-|TRBD2|TRBV12-3/TRBV12-4|TRBJ2-3
TGTGCCAGCAGTTTCGAGCGGGGGGATTACAGGGGCACAGATACGCAGTATTTT
CASSFERGDYRGTDTQYF
>-|TRBD1|TRBV2|TRBJ1-2
TGTGCCAGCAGAGGAGACAGGGACTCGCTCGGTGGCTACACCTTC
CASRGDRDSLGGYTF
>once|-|TRBV6-1|TRBJ2-7
TGTGCCAGCAGAGTCTCCGGGACGGCCAGCTCCTACGAGCAGTACTTC
CASRVSGTASSYEQYF
>-|-|TRBV19|TRBJ1-1
TGTGCCAGTAGTATCAGGGCAGGGTTGGACACTGAAGCTTTCTTT
CASSIRAGLDTEAFF
>-|-|TRBV30|TRBJ1-2
TGTGCCTGGAGTGTTCCCGGGGCTAGGGGCTACACCTTC
CAWSVPGARGYTF
>-|-|TRBV6-2/TRBV6-3|TRBJ2-3
TGTGCCAGCAGCCTTACAGGGGATACGCAGTATTTT
CASSLTGDTQYF
>-|-|TRBV10-1|TRBJ2-7
TGCGCCAGCAGTGAGCGGGGCTCCTACGAGCAGTACTTC
CASSERGSYEQYF
>-|TRBD1|TRBV30|TRBJ1-2
TGTGCCTGGAGTGTAGCCGCACAGGGGATCAGTGGCTACACCTTC
CAWSVAAQGISGYTF
>few|-|TRBV24-1|TRBJ2-4
TGTGCCACCAGCGGGGGAGCCAAAAACATTCAGTACTTC
CATSGGAKNIQYF
>few|TRBD1|TRBV30|TRBJ1-5
TGTGCCTGGTCACAGGGGACAAATCAGCCCCAGCATTTT
CAWSQGTNQPQHF
>-|TRBD2|TRBV9|TRBJ2-1
TGTGCCAGCAGCGTAGTCGGCGGGGGCTCCTACAATGAGCAGTTCTTC
CASSVVGGGSYNEQFF
>-|TRBD1|TRBV4-1|TRBJ2-7
TGCGCCAGCAGCCAAGGCGACCGAATCGGGACAGGGCCCCTCGGGCAGTACTTC
CASSQGDRIGTGPLGQYF
>-|-|TRBV4-1|TRBJ1-2
TGCGCCAGCAGCCACCCCAGATCGCGGGGCTACACCTTC
CASSHPRSRGYTF
>-|TRBD1|TRBV12-3/TRBV12-4|TRBJ2-1
TGTGCCAGCAGGTCTACCGGGACAGGGGGCGGTCACAATGAGCAGTTCTTC
CASRSTGTGGGHNEQFF
>few|TRBD2|TRBV10-3|TRBJ2-3
TGTGCCATCAGTGAGCCGGGAGCGGGGATAAGCACAGATACGCAGTATTTT
CAISEPGAGISTDTQYF
>few|TRBD1|TRBV30|TRBJ1-2
TGTGCCTGGAGTCCACCTTCCAGGGGGGGAGGCTACACCTTC
CAWSPPSRGGGYTF
>few|-|TRBV6-1|TRBJ1-2
TGTGCCAGCAGAGAGCCCGGGAGATCTGATGGCTACACCTTC
CASREPGRSDGYTF
>-|-|TRBV30|TRBJ2-3
TGTGCCTGGAGTGTAAAGGGGGCAGATACGCAGTATTTT
CAWSVKGADTQYF
>few|TRBD2|TRBV7-8|TRBJ2-2
TGTGCCAGCAGCTCCCTGGGACTAGCGGATACCGGGGAGCTGTTTTTT
CASSSLGLADTGELFF
>-|TRBD2|TRBV12-3/TRBV12-4|TRBJ2-5
TGTGCCAGCAGCCTAGCGGGGGGGGCAGAGACCCAGTACTTC
CASSLAGGAETQYF
>-|TRBD1|TRBV20-1|TRBJ2-3
TGCAGTGCCCCGGCTCCGGGACAGGGAACAGATACGCAGTATTTT
CSAPAPGQGTDTQYF
>-|-|TRBV19|TRBJ1-2
TGTGCCAGTACCGAACCTCGAGAGGGCTACACCTTC
CASTEPREGYTF
>-|-|TRBV7-3|TRBJ2-1
TGTGCCAGCAGCTCCGGAGGAAGACTAGGATCCGAAGAAGAGTTTATCAACAATGAGCAGTTCTTC
CASSSGGRLGSEEEFINNEQFF
>-|-|TRBV20-1|TRBJ1-6
TGCAGTGCTCAGATCGCTCAGAGATCACCCCTCCACTTT
CSAQIAQRSPLHF
>-|-|TRBV5-8|TRBJ2-6
TGTGCCAGCAGCACCGCTATGGGGGCTGGGGCCAACGTCCTGACTTTC
CASSTAMGAGANVLTF
>-|TRBD1|TRBV19|TRBJ1-2
TGTGCCAGTAGTAGGACGGCGGACAGGGGTCCTTATGGCTACACCTTC
CASSRTADRGPYGYTF
>few|TRBD1|TRBV6-1|TRBJ1-2
TGTGCCAGCAGCAGGGGACAGGGCGATGGCTACACCTTC
CASSRGQGDGYTF
>-|-|TRBV20-1|TRBJ1-3
TGCAGTGCTAGAGATCCCGGAAACACCATATATTTT
CSARDPGNTIYF
>-|TRBD1|TRBV6-5|TRBJ1-2
TGTGCCAGCAGTTCAACAGGGGACCGGGGCTACACCTTC
CASSSTGDRGYTF
>few|-|TRBV21-1|TRBJ1-2
TGTGCCAGCAGCAAGGAAGCGACAGAGAGGAGGGACAACTATGGCTACACCTTC
CASSKEATERRDNYGYTF
>few|-|TRBV18|TRBJ2-5
TGTGCCAGCTCGCAACACATCCAAGAGACCCAGTACTTC
CASSQHIQETQYF
>once|-|TRBV7-9|TRBJ1-2
TGTGCCAGCAGCTCGACGGGGGACGGCACTAACTATGGCTACACCTTC
CASSSTGDGTNYGYTF
>-|TRBD1|TRBV29-1|TRBJ2-1
TGCAGCGTGCAGTACAGGGGATATACCTACAATGAGCAGTTCTTC
CSVQYRGYTYNEQFF